This TCR beta chain was sequenced during a study of blood T cell repertoires in COVID-19. At the level of the study: COVID-19 samples, acute and convalescent, were from the United States, Italy and Spain. Sample material is recorded as cDNA or gDNA derived from T cells, B-cell-depleted T cells, or PBMCs.

The V end was cut by 6 bases, the J end by 8 bases, with 23 bases between. Germline V gives CDR1 MNHNS, CDR2 SASEGT. The CDR3 contains 16 residues. Per the study methods: Amplification from reference gene primers served as the basis for estimated nucleated cell counts. Profiling relied on immunoSEQ multiplex PCR, and the TCRdb table lists in-frame clones only, not all of them. From that table come the V and J calls and clone size; the DNA was used to work out D and trimming. The sample consists of approximately 70,000 clones, approximately 90% of them appearing once. The chain links TRBV6-1 to TRBJ2-1; the D gene is possibly TRBD2 (5 bases). The material sequenced was peripheral blood. The TCR sequence derives from a human donor in a cohort sampled during active COVID-19. The CDR3 is CASSELGRAPGDEQFF. The CDR3, as DNA: TGTGCCAGCAGCGAACTTGGCCGGGCCCCCGGGGATGAGCAGTTCTTC.